The text below deals with one TCR beta chain. The sample comes from a study of blood T cell repertoires in COVID-19. Whole-study context: Italy, Spain and the United States were the sources of the convalescent and acute COVID-19 samples. In each case, the material was cDNA or gDNA derived from T cells, B-cell-depleted T cells, or PBMCs.

This CDR3 spans 14 amino acids. Per germline, CDR1 SGHRS and CDR2 YFSETQ. Trimming pared 0 bases from V and 7 bases from J, leaving 14 bases between. The repertoire was sequenced with immunoSEQ multiplex PCR; TCRdb's copy has only in-frame clones and lacks some. The top ten clones hold 15% to 20% of a sample with some 74,000 clones, around four fifths of them seen once. Sequenced input: peripheral blood. The chain uses TRBV5-1 and TRBJ2-7; D perhaps matches TRBD2 (5 bases). The TCR was taken from a woman older than 75 with acute or convalescent COVID-19. CDR3 nucleotide sequence: TGCGCCAGCAGCTTGGTGGACTCCGCGCGGGAGCAGTACTTC. Its protein is CASSLVDSAREQYF.